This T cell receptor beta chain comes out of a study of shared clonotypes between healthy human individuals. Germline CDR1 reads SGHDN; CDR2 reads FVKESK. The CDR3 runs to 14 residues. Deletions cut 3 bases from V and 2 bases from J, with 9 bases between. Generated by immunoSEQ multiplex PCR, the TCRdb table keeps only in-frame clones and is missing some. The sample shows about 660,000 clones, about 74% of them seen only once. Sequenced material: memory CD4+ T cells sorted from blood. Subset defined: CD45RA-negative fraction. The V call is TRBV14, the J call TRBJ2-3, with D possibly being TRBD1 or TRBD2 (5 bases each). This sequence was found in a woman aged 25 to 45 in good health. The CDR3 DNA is TGTGCCAGCAGCCATGGGACCACCACAGATACGCAGTATTTT. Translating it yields CASSHGTTTDTQYF.